This is a list of T cell receptor beta chains from one sample in a study of vaccination effects on CD4 cells after COVID-19. Profiling relied on immunoSEQ multiplex PCR, and the TCRdb table lists in-frame clones only, not all of them. The repertoire has under 30,000 clones, roughly 68% of them found once; the top ten carry 15% to 20%. No antigen has been identified for these receptors. The sequencing used CD4+ T cells from PBMCs cultured with HCoV-OC43 spike peptides, collected after COVID-19 vaccination. The receptors stem from a human donor who received a COVID-19 vaccine. Both conserved end residues are trimmed from each CDR3. The order of the fields is J gene, V gene, CDR3 length, CDR3 protein.

TRBJ1-1,TRBV3-1/TRBV3-2,12,ASSSRGRVTEAF
TRBJ2-5,TRBV9,12,ASSVGGGPGTQY
TRBJ2-3,TRBV19,12,AAGRGTSTDTQY
TRBJ1-2,TRBV6-5,12,ASSNDRAPYGYT
TRBJ1-6,TRBV7-2,14,ASSLATSYYNSPLH
TRBJ2-2,TRBV4-1,17,ASSQEGSGGYANTGELF
TRBJ2-5,TRBV27,13,ASHSRGAASETQY
TRBJ1-1,TRBV18,11,ASSPAGVTEAF
TRBJ1-1,TRBV5-6,13,ASSLVAGENTEAF
TRBJ2-2,TRBV19,13,ASSIGLVNTGELF
TRBJ2-1,TRBV25-1,10,ASSEWGNEQF
TRBJ1-2,TRBV7-9,12,ASSLAPTGDGYT
TRBJ2-5,TRBV3-1/TRBV3-2,9,ASSQVWDVY
TRBJ1-1,TRBV7-2,11,ASSLFMNTEAF
TRBJ1-4,TRBV19,12,ASSPRGANEKLF
TRBJ1-4,TRBV6-2/TRBV6-3,16,ASRYSGTSIPTNEKLF
TRBJ2-7,TRBV7-2,13,ASSLDSGQGREQY
TRBJ1-4,TRBV30,10,AWSGGSEKLF
TRBJ1-1,TRBV18,10,ASSPGSTEAF
TRBJ2-1,TRBV9,11,ASSGDGYNEQF
TRBJ2-1,TRBV7-9,13,ASSSKGPGYNEQF
TRBJ1-1,TRBV19,10,ASSSWTTEAF
TRBJ2-1,TRBV3-1/TRBV3-2,13,ASKQGQGSYNEQF
TRBJ1-2,TRBV5-8,14,ASRTNRGRGLWGYT
TRBJ1-5,TRBV7-2,11,ASSRGTNQPQH
TRBJ2-3,TRBV6-6,11,ASRGGGTDTQY
TRBJ2-1,TRBV6-6,15,ASTRNPGVGTYNEQF
TRBJ2-1,TRBV5-4,14,ASSLGLQSSYNEQF
TRBJ1-2,TRBV19,12,ASSTLGGNYGYT
TRBJ2-1,TRBV2,14,ASSSGTSGSLDEQF
TRBJ2-3,TRBV5-1,15,ASSLARTSGFRDTQY
TRBJ1-5,TRBV27,12,ASSAWGGSQPQH
TRBJ1-5,TRBV10-1,10,ASSPGEGPQH
TRBJ2-1,TRBV2,14,ASRETSGRKYNEQF
TRBJ1-3,TRBV6-4,12,ASSDSGEGNTIY
TRBJ2-7,TRBV25-1,10,ASSERGYEQY
TRBJ2-5,TRBV7-9,12,ASSLAGVLETQY
TRBJ2-6,TRBV5-1,13,ASSLESSGANVLT
TRBJ1-1,TRBV6-5,13,ASSYLTGMETEAF
TRBJ2-7,TRBV11-2,14,ASSPWTGTIPYEQY
TRBJ1-2,TRBV12-3/TRBV12-4,11,ASRTGSNYGYT
TRBJ1-4,TRBV29-1,15,STTGGGARGDNEKLF
TRBJ2-6,TRBV6-5,10,ASQSGANVLT
TRBJ2-6,TRBV5-1,17,ASSFKVTGGISGANVLT
TRBJ2-5,TRBV6-2/TRBV6-3,16,ASSYLSTRQGWQETQY
TRBJ2-3,TRBV7-9,12,ASSSRGVADTQY
TRBJ2-5,TRBV5-1,12,ASTLSAGQETQY
TRBJ2-5,TRBV6-5,12,ASSEGTIQETQY
TRBJ1-2,TRBV7-9,13,ASSFAGTGGFGYT
TRBJ1-2,TRBV11-2,11,ASSLGTGSGYT
TRBJ2-7,TRBV6-5,12,ASSTPGQGPEQY
TRBJ2-7,TRBV5-5,14,ASSWVFGAGYYEQY
TRBJ1-1,TRBV6-5,10,ASSPTGIEAF
TRBJ2-1,TRBV6-5,14,ASSYSSNSIYNEQF
TRBJ2-7,TRBV5-1,11,ASSSGQGNEQY
TRBJ2-2,TRBV5-1,12,ASSLSQPTGELF
TRBJ1-1,TRBV27,9,ASSFRGEAF
TRBJ2-2,TRBV10-1,10,ASRDLTGELF